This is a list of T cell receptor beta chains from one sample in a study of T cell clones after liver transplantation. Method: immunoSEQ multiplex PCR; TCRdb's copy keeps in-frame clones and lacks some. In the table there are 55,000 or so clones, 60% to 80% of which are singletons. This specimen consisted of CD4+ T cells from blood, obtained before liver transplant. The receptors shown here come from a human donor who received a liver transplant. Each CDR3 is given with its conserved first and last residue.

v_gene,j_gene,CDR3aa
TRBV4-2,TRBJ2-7,CASSQDLDRAFYEQYF
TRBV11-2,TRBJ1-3,CASGTSAGSGNTIYF
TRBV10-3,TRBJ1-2,CAISVGGPVGGYTF
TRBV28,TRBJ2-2,CASTGGQNTGELFF
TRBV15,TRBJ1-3,CATSREDSSGNTIYF
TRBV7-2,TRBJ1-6,CASSLGDRPYSPLHF
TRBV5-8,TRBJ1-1,CASSLMGARTEAFF
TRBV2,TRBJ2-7,CASSETVTGTFHEQYF
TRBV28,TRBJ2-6,CASSRGKQGTGANVLTF
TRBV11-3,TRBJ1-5,CASSFPRGTGGLDQPQHF
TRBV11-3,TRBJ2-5,CASSLEAAPGETQYF
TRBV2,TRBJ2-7,CASIRDRVSYEQYF
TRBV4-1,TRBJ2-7,CASSLWTAQYEQYF
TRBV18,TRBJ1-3,CASSPAADRARGNTIYF
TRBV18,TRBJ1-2,CASSPDGQGNYGYTF
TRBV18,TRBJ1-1,CASSPPSAVEAFF
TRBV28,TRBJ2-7,CASRGSYEQYF
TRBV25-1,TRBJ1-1,CASRRGGTTEAFF
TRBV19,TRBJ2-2,CASSMSRRANTGELFF
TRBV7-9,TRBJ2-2,CASSPYRGENTGELFF
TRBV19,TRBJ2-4,CASSLATGVRDIQYF
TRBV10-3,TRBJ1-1,CAISESGVSTEAFF
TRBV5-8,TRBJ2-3,CASRDRGKDTQYF
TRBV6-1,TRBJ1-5,CASSEGRANQPQHF
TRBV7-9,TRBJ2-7,CASSLEGWGPYEQYF
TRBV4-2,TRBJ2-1,CASSQGGRAMGYNEQFF
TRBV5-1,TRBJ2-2,CASSLGAGGNTGELFF
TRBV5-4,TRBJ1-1,CASSLGQGQVEAFF
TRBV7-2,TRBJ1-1,CASSLGQGAGVGAFF
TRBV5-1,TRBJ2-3,CASSLGDRGGRDTQYF
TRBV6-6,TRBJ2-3,CASSYQSGGQNTQYF
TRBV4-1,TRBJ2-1,CASSPGLAGNEQFF
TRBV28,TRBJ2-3,CASSFEGRTDTQYF
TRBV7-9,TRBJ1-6,CASSLRGTGNSPLHF